The entry that follows covers one TCR beta chain sequence. What this receptor recognizes is not known. No clone much larger than this one lies a single base away; base qualities are absent. This record comes from a study of Graves' ophthalmopathy and Graves' hyperthyroidism (dated by TCRdb to 2016 to 2019). Looking at the study overall: Peripheral blood was collected at initial diagnosis, prior to any treatment. The study used signatures of the TCR beta repertoire to tell Graves' ophthalmopathy apart from Graves' hyperthyroidism and to predict which patients would progress to ophthalmopathy. In total, 135 blood samples were TCR-sequenced: approximately 40 ophthalmopathy, some 75 hyperthyroidism and roughly 17 hyperthyroidism-to-ophthalmopathy patients. A discovery set of 95 to 100 patients (roughly 41 ophthalmopathy, 57 stable hyperthyroidism) was enrolled to explore V-J signatures distinguishing ophthalmopathy from hyperthyroidism. An independent validation cohort was composed of approximately 18 hyperthyroidism patients and roughly 16 patients who later progressed from hyperthyroidism to ophthalmopathy. In about six hyperthyroidism patients, the T-cell repertoire of thyroid tissue was compared with the T-cell repertoire of blood. Following sample collection, hyperthyroidism patients were given methimazole at a starting dose of 30 mg daily, and ophthalmopathy patients were given high-dose intravenous methylprednisolone. The roughly 94 discovery patients were randomly split 7:3 into training and test sets.

Cut back by 6 bases and 7 bases, the V and J ends lie 15 bases apart. There are 13 amino acids in the CDR3, from cysteine to phenylalanine inclusive. Left in the record is the CDR3 DNA by itself, 39 bases read in frame from the first base. For repertoire sequencing, TCR beta CDR3 regions were amplified from RNA transcripts. The first round of RT-PCR was done with HTBI primers and the Qiagen OneStep RT-PCR kit, and was followed by a second round of multiplex PCR, then size selection and purification. Libraries were sequenced paired-end with 100 bp reads on an Illumina HiSeq2000. The authors' pipeline ran thus. SOAPnuke was used for read processing, and reads with adapters, uncalled bases, a mean Phred below 15, or no exact constant-primer or identifier match were discarded. COPE v1.2.5 was used to merge the high-quality paired reads. Unique nucleotide sequences were defined as clonotypes and aligned to IMGT TRB V, D and J references using MiTCR v1.1. The analysis was limited to V-J combinations with a frequency above 0.0001, which together covered over 99% of the repertoires. For each V-J combination, a TCR clonal expansion and chaos score was defined as F50 clonal expansion divided by the chaos observed in the TCRdist matrix. Welch's t-statistics and random forest were used to reduce the features to 10 to 15 V-J combinations, which were then used as input to a naive Bayes classifier. The Morisita-Horn index was used to measure how similar the thyroid and blood repertoires were. TCRdb passed the public sequencing reads through fastp at Q25 and MiXCR, retaining productive beta sequences. Rows with a matching CDR3 protein are joined into one entry that keeps the most common DNA and genes. TCRdb's processing, not the study's, gives the V and J calls here. The sample includes a few hundred thousand distinct CDR3 sequences, with about 17% observed a single time. Roughly 1.5% of the sample is held by the ten biggest clonotypes.

Patients with ophthalmopathy had moderately to severely active disease, with a Clinical Activity Score of 3 or more, a NOSPECS grade of 4 or more, and a disease duration of less than 3 months. Patients were excluded if they had other autoimmune diseases, uncontrolled infections, pregnancy or lactation. Clinical symptoms, serum thyroxine, TRAb, thyroid ultrasound and orbital computed tomography were used for diagnosis. PBMCs were isolated from 10 ml of fresh peripheral blood by Ficoll-Paque density gradient centrifugation. Trizol reagent was used to extract the total RNA, and its quality was then checked on an Agilent 2100 Bioanalyzer. Paper-wide results and their limitations: In cross-validation, the 13-signature model distinguished ophthalmopathy from stable hyperthyroidism with approximately 88% sensitivity and 81.08% specificity, and in the test set the corresponding values were roughly 80% and 75%. In validation, the model predicted ophthalmopathy progression with 70.59% sensitivity and around 72% specificity; roughly eleven predicted patients were CT-confirmed with GO in a median of around 6 months. Among expanded thyroid clonotypes with frequency above 0.001, most also showed up in blood, which suggests that blood repertoires may reflect the thyroid immune response. No statistical method was used to set the sample size in advance, and the investigators knew which group each participant was assigned to.

Here the chain combines TRBV12-3 or TRBV12-4 and TRBJ1-1, with the D gene not clear enough to name. This receptor was taken from a woman aged 18-29 years with Graves' ophthalmopathy. Donor details come from another sample of the same person, matched by shared clones. Sequenced: peripheral blood. The CDR3 loop reads CASRWTTLDEAFF. The DNA sequence reads TGTGCCAGCAGATGGACTACTTTGGATGAAGCTTTCTTT.